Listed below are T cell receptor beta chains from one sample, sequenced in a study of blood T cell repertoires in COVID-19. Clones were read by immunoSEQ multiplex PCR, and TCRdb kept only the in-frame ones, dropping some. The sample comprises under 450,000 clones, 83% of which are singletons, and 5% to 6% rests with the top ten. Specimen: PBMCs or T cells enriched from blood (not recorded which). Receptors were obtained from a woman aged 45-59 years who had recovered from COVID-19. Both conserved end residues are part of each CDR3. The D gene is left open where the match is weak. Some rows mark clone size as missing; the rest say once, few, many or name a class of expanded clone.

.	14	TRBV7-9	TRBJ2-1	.	TGTGCCAGCAGCTACGGGGCAGGGGTCAATGAGCAGTTCTTC	CASSYGAGVNEQFF
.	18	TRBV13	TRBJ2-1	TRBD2	TGTGCCAGCAGCGTAACCCCCCTAGCGGGAGCCCCCTACAATGAGCAGTTCTTC	CASSVTPLAGAPYNEQFF
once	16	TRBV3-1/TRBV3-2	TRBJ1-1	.	TGTGCCAGCAGCCAGGACCTCGGGGGGGCGCGAACTGAAGCTTTCTTT	CASSQDLGGARTEAFF
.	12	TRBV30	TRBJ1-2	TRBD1	TGTGCCTGGAGTGTACAGGGGTGGGGCTACACCTTC	CAWSVQGWGYTF
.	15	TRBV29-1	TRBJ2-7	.	TGCAGCGTTGGCTCGAACAGGGGAGGCTCCTACGAGCAGTACTTC	CSVGSNRGGSYEQYF
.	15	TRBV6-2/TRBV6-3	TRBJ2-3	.	TGTGCCAGCAGCCGACACAGGGTCGACACAGATACGCAGTATTTT	CASSRHRVDTDTQYF
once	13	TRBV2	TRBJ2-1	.	TGTGCCAGCAGTGTGCGGGGATACAATGAGCAGTTCTTC	CASSVRGYNEQFF
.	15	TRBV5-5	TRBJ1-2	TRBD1	TGTGCCAGCAGCTTGGCAGACAGGGAGGTCTATGGCTACACCTTC	CASSLADREVYGYTF
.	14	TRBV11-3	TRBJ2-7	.	TGTGCCAGCAGCTTACAGGGGTTTCCCTACGAGCAGTACTTC	CASSLQGFPYEQYF
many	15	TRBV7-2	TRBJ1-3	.	TGTGCCAGCAGCTCCCGTCAGATCTCTGGAAACACCATATATTTT	CASSSRQISGNTIYF
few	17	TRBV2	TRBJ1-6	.	TGTGCCAGCAGTAAAGAAGGGCGGGCCTCGTGGGATTCACCCCTCCACTTT	CASSKEGRASWDSPLHF
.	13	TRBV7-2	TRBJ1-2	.	TGTGCCAGCCTCGCTTGGGGGGGCGAAGGCTACACCTTC	CASLAWGGEGYTF
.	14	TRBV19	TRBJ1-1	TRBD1	TGTGCCAGTACCAGGACAGGGGCTAACACTGAAGCTTTCTTT	CASTRTGANTEAFF
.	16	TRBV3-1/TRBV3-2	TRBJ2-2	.	TGTGCCAGCAGCCAAGAAGTAGTAGCCGGCACCGGGGAGCTGTTTTTT	CASSQEVVAGTGELFF
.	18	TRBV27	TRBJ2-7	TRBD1	TGTGCCAGCAGTTTCCAAACTACTTTACAGGGGCTCGAGGCGGAGCAGTACTTC	CASSFQTTLQGLEAEQYF
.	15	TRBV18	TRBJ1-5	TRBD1	TGTGCCAGCTCACCGTCGCAGGGGGCTCCTCAGGCCCAGCATTTT	CASSPSQGAPQAQHF
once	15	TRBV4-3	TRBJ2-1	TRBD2	TGCGCCAGCAGCCTCGGGCTAGCGGATTACAATGAGCAGTTCTTC	CASSLGLADYNEQFF
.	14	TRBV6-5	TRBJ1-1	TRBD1	TGTGCCAGCAGTTACTCTGACAGGGGAGGTGAAGCTTTCTTT	CASSYSDRGGEAFF
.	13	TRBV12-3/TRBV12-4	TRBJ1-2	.	TGTGCCAGCAGCCAAGGACAGAATTATGGCTACACCTTC	CASSQGQNYGYTF
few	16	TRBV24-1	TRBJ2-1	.	TGTGCCACCAGTGATAATAACCCGAGCTCCTACAATGAGCAGTTCTTC	CATSDNNPSSYNEQFF